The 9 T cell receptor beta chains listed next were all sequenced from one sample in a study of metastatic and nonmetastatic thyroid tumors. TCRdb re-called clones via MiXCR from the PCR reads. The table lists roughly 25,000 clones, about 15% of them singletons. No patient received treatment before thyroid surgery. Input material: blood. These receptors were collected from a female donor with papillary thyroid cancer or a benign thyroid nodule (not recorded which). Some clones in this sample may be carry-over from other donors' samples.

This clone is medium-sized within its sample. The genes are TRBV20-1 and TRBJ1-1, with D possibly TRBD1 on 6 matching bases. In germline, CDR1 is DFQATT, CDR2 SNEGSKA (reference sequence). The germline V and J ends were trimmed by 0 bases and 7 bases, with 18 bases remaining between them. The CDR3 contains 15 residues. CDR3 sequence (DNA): TGCAGTGCTAGAGAAATGGGAGCAGGGGTTGATGAAGCTTTCTTT. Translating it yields CSAREMGAGVDEAFF.

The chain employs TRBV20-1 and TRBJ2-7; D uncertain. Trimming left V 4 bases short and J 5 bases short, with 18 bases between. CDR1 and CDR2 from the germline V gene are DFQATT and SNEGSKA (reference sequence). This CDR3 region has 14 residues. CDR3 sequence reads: CSATAKCPVDEQYF. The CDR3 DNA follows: TGCAGTGCTACCGCGAAGTGCCCCGTGGACGAGCAGTACTTC.

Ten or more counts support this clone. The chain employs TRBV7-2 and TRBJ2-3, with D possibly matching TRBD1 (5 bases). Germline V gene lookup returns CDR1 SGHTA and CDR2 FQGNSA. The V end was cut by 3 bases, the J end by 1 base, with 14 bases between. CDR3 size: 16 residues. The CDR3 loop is CASSLGRGIGTDTQYF. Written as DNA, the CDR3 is TGTGCCAGCAGCTTGGGTAGGGGTATTGGCACAGATACGCAGTATTTT.

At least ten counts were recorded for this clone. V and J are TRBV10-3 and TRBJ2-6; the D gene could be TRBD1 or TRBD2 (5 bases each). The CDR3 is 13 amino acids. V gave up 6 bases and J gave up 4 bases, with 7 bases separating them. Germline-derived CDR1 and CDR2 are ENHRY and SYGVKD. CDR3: CAIRGEGANVLTF. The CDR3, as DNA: TGTGCCATCAGGGGGGAAGGGGCCAACGTCCTGACTTTC.

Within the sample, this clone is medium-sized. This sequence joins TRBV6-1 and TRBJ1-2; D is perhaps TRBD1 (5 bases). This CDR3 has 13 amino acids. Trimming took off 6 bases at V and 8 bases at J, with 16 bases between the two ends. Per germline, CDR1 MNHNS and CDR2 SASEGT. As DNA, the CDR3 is TGTGCCAGCAGAGCGGGGCTCGTGGGGGGCTACACCTTC. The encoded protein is CASRAGLVGGYTF.

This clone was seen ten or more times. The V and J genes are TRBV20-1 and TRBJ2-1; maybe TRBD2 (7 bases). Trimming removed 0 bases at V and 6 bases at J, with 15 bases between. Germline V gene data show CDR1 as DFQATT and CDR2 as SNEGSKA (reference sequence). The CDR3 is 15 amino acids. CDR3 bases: TGCAGTGCTAGAGATCAGGGGAGGGCCCTCAATGAGCAGTTCTTC. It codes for CSARDQGRALNEQFF.

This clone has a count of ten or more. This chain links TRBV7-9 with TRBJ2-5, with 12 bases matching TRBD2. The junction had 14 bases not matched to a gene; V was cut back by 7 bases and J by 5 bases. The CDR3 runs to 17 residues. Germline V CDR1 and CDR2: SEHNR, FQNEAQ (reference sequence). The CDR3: CASTPWTSGMGGETQYF. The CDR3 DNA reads TGTGCCAGCACCCCCTGGACTAGCGGGATGGGTGGTGAGACCCAGTACTTC.

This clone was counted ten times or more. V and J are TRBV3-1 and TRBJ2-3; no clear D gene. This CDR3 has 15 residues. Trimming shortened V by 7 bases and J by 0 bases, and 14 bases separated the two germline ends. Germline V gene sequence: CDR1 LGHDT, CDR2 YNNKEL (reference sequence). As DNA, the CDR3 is TGTGCCAGCACCTCCGACCCGACTAGCACAGATACGCAGTATTTT. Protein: CASTSDPTSTDTQYF.

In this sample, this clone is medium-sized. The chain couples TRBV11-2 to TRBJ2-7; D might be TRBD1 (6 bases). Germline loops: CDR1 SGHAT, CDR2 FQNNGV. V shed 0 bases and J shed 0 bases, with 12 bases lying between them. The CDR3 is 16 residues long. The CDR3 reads CASSLEDSLNSYEQYF. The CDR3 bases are TGTGCCAGCAGCTTAGAGGACAGCCTGAACTCCTACGAGCAGTACTTC.